A selection of T cell receptor beta chains follows, all from one sample in a study of early T cells in non-severe SARS-CoV-2 infection. TCRdb re-analysed the 5' RACE reads in MiXCR, keeping a single row per CDR3 protein. The data hold 70,000 or so distinct CDR3 sequences, with approximately 14% observed a single time. Sequences were obtained from whole blood. The receptors come from an adult who was a healthcare worker with PCR-confirmed SARS-CoV-2 infection or an uninfected control (not recorded which). Each CDR3 is given with its conserved first and last residue. D genes are given only for firm matches. Clone size is shown for a subset of rows, as once, few, many or a class of expanded clone.

clone_size	j_call	v_call	d_call	cdr3_nt	cdr3_aa
few	TRBJ2-7	TRBV21-1	-	TGTGCCAGCAGCAAAGAGGGCGAGCAGTACTTC	CASSKEGEQYF
-	TRBJ2-3	TRBV2	-	TGTGCCAGCAGTGAAGCGCTTCGCGGGGGCGGTGCTTTAGTGCAGTATTTT	CASSEALRGGGALVQYF
many	TRBJ2-2	TRBV7-2	TRBD1	TGTGCCAGCAGCCGGGACAGGGGATATGGAAGGGAGCTGTTTTTT	CASSRDRGYGRELFF
-	TRBJ2-7	TRBV20-1	TRBD1	TGCAGTGCTTTTACAGGGGACGGGTACGAGCAGTACTTC	CSAFTGDGYEQYF
many	TRBJ2-3	TRBV18	-	TGTGCCAGCTCGCGGGGGCGGGGGCCCCCAGATACGCAGTATTTT	CASSRGRGPPDTQYF
-	TRBJ1-4	TRBV5-1	-	TGCGCCAGCAGTCCAGAAGCAACTAATGAAAAACTGTTTTTT	CASSPEATNEKLFF
few	TRBJ1-2	TRBV7-2	-	TGTGCCAGCAGCTTATTGGGCAAGATCTATGGCTACACCTTC	CASSLLGKIYGYTF
-	TRBJ1-1	TRBV7-8	-	TGTGCCAGCAGCTTCGGAGTTGGGGGGACGAACACTGAAGCTTTCTTT	CASSFGVGGTNTEAFF
few	TRBJ1-1	TRBV12-3/TRBV12-4	-	TGTGCCAGCACTTGGGCCAACACTGAAGCTTTCTTT	CASTWANTEAFF
few	TRBJ1-3	TRBV9	-	TGTGCCAGCAGCGTGAAAACCACCTCAGAGTCTGAAAACACCATATATTTT	CASSVKTTSESENTIYF
-	TRBJ2-7	TRBV6-4	TRBD1	TGTGCCAGCAGTGTTGGACAGGTTACCTACGAGCAGTACTTC	CASSVGQVTYEQYF
-	TRBJ1-1	TRBV12-3/TRBV12-4	-	TGTGCCAGCAGCAGGACAGCGAACACTGAAGCTTTCTTT	CASSRTANTEAFF
-	TRBJ2-5	TRBV20-1	TRBD1	TGCAGTGCTAGACGGCGGGACAGGGGTTTACAAGAGACCCAGTACTTC	CSARRRDRGLQETQYF
many	TRBJ2-7	TRBV29-1	-	TGCAGCGCCGCCTTCTCCTACGAGCAGTACTTC	CSAAFSYEQYF
many	TRBJ1-1	TRBV6-2/TRBV6-3	-	TGTGCCAGCAGTTACGACAGAATAAACACTGAAGCTTTCTTT	CASSYDRINTEAFF
few	TRBJ2-3	TRBV10-3	TRBD2	TGTGCCATCAGTGAGCGACTAGCGGGGGCTGGGGATACGCAGTATTTT	CAISERLAGAGDTQYF